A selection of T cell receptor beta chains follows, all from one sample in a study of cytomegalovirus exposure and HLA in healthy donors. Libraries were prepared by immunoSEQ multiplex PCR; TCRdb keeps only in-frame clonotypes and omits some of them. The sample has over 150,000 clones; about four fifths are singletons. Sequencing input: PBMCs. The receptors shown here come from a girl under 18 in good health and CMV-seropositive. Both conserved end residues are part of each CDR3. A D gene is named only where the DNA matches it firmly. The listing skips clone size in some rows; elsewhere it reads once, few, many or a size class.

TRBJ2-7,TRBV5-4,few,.,CASSVTGRYEQYF,TGTGCCAGCAGCGTGACAGGGAGGTACGAGCAGTACTTC
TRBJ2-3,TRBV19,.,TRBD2,CASSISTSLADTQYF,TGTGCCAGTAGTATATCGACTAGCCTTGCAGATACGCAGTATTTT
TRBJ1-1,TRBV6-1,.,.,CASNPGLGVKAFF,TGTGCCAGCAATCCTGGACTGGGCGTAAAGGCTTTCTTT
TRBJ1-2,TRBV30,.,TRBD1,CAWTGTGVGYTF,TGTGCCTGGACCGGGACAGGGGTCGGCTACACCTTC
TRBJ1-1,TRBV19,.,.,CATAQPTGTEAFF,TGTGCCACCGCCCAACCAACGGGCACTGAAGCTTTCTTT
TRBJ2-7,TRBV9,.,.,CASSVGTYAPYEQYF,TGTGCCAGCAGCGTAGGGACATATGCGCCCTACGAGCAGTACTTC
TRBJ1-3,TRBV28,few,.,CASSPPRVGGRWYSSGNTIYF,TGTGCCAGCAGTCCTCCCCGGGTCGGGGGACGGTGGTACTCCTCTGGAAACACCATATATTTT
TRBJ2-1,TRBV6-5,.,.,CASSPGGEQFF,TGTGCCAGCAGCCCCGGCGGGGAGCAGTTCTTC
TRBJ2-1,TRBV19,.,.,CASSKADYNEQFF,TGTGCCAGTAGTAAAGCGGATTACAATGAGCAGTTCTTC
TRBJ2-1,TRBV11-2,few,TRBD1,CASSLGPGTGNNEQFF,TGTGCCAGCAGCTTAGGCCCCGGGACAGGAAACAATGAGCAGTTCTTC
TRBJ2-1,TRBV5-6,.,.,CASSLIDEQFF,TGTGCCAGCAGCTTGATAGATGAGCAGTTCTTC
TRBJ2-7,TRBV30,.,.,CAWSARETYEQYF,TGTGCCTGGAGTGCGAGGGAAACCTACGAGCAGTACTTC
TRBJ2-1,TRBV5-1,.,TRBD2,CASSTGTSGSYNEQFF,TGCGCCAGCAGCACCGGGACTAGCGGGTCCTACAATGAGCAGTTCTTC
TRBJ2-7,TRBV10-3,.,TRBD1,CAISKAGTATYEQYF,TGTGCCATCAGTAAAGCCGGGACAGCCACCTACGAGCAGTACTTC
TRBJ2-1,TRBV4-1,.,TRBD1,CASSSEGAGYNEQFF,TGCGCCAGCAGCTCCGAGGGGGCAGGATACAATGAGCAGTTCTTC
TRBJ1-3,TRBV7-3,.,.,CASSPSPLSSGNTIYF,TGTGCCAGCAGCCCCTCCCCGTTGAGCTCTGGAAACACCATATATTTT
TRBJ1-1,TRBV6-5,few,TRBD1,CASTRTGGTEAFF,TGTGCCAGCACCAGAACAGGGGGGACTGAAGCTTTCTTT
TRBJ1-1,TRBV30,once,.,CAWWRNTEAFF,TGTGCCTGGTGGAGGAACACTGAAGCTTTCTTT
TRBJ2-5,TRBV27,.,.,CASSTSRGNTQETQYF,TGTGCCAGCAGTACCTCCCGGGGGAACACCCAAGAGACCCAGTACTTC
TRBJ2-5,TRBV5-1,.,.,CASSLAGSQETQYF,TGCGCCAGCAGCTTGGCGGGAAGCCAAGAGACCCAGTACTTC
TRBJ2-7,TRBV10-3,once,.,CAISESFGGDEQYF,TGTGCCATCAGTGAGTCGTTCGGCGGGGACGAGCAGTACTTC
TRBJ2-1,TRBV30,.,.,CAWSNGNYNEQFF,TGTGCCTGGAGTAACGGGAATTACAATGAGCAGTTCTTC
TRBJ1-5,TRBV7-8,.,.,CASSLGPGGAGYSNQPQHF,TGTGCCAGCAGCTTAGGGCCGGGGGGCGCGGGCTATAGCAATCAGCCCCAGCATTTT
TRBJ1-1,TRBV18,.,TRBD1,CASSPGTGRNTEAFF,TGTGCCAGCTCACCAGGGACAGGAAGAAACACTGAAGCTTTCTTT
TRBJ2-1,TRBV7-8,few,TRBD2,CASSPRTSASSYNEQFF,TGTGCCAGCAGCCCTCGGACTAGCGCGAGCTCCTACAATGAGCAGTTCTTC
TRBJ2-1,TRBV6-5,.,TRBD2,CASSYSLADYNEQFF,TGTGCCAGCAGTTACTCCCTAGCGGATTACAATGAGCAGTTCTTC
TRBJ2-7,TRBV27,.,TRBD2,CASALAEDSYEQYF,TGTGCCAGCGCGCTAGCGGAGGACTCCTACGAGCAGTACTTC
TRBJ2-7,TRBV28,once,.,CASSFLEVFYEQYF,TGTGCCAGCAGTTTTTTAGAGGTCTTCTACGAGCAGTACTTC
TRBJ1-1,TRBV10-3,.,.,CAISGTGFHTEAFF,TGTGCCATCAGTGGCACAGGGTTCCACACTGAAGCTTTCTTT
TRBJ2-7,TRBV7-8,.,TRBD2,CASSPASGRAVEQYF,TGTGCCAGCAGCCCCGCTAGCGGGAGGGCAGTCGAGCAGTACTTC
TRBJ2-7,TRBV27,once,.,CASSLYAGLVEQYF,TGTGCCAGCAGTTTATATGCGGGACTCGTCGAGCAGTACTTC
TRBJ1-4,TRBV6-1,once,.,CASSEGGGGGEKLFF,TGTGCCAGCAGTGAAGGGGGGGGAGGTGGTGAAAAACTGTTTTTT
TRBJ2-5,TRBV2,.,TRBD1,CASTDRTGSVTQYF,TGTGCCAGCACCGATCGGACAGGTTCGGTGACCCAGTACTTC
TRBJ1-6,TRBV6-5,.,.,CASSQNSPLHF,TGTGCCAGCAGCCAAAATTCACCCCTCCACTTT
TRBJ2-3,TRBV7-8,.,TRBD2,CASSLVWVTTGGPDTQYF,TGTGCCAGCAGCTTAGTGTGGGTAACAACGGGGGGGCCGGATACGCAGTATTTT
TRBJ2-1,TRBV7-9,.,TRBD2,CSSSGAGEQFF,TGTTCCAGCAGCGGGGCGGGGGAGCAGTTCTTC
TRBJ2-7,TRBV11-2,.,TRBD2,CASSSLAGGLYEQYF,TGTGCCAGCAGCTCACTAGCGGGGGGCCTCTACGAGCAGTACTTC
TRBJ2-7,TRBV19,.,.,CASSINGGREQYF,TGTGCCAGTAGTATAAACGGGGGACGTGAGCAGTACTTC